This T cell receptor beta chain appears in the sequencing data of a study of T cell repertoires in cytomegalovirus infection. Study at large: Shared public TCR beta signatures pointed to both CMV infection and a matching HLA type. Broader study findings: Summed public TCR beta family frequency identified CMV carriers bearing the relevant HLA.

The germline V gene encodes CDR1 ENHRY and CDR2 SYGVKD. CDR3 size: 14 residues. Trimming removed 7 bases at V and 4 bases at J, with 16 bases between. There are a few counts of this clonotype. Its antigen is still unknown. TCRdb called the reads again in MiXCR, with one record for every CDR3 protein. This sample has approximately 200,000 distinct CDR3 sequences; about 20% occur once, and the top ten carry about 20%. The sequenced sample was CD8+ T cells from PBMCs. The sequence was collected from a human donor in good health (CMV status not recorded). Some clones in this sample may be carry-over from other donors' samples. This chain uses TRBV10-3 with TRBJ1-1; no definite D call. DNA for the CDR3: TGTGCCATCATCCCGGACGGTTTTAGCACTGAAGCTTTCTTT. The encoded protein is CAIIPDGFSTEAFF.